The 2 T cell receptor beta chains listed next were all sequenced from one sample in a study of blood T cell repertoires in COVID-19 (TCRdb year 2020). Receptors were amplified or captured by the immunoSEQ multiplex PCR assay. The table comes from immuneACCESS by way of TCRdb, which keeps in-frame sequences with V and J called. Part of the clones is missing from these tables; in studies checked, under half for an unresolved V gene and the rest for unknown reasons. The sample records a few hundred thousand clones, 70% to 90% of which are singletons. The ten largest clones represent roughly 2% of the sample. Sequenced: PBMCs or T cells enriched from blood (not recorded which). The receptor set was obtained from a man in his thirties or forties who had recovered from COVID-19.

J is TRBJ1-1 and V is TRBV2, with 9 nucleotides matching TRBD1. The V and J ends lost 11 bases and 5 bases, in that order; junction bases with no gene match: 9. This CDR3 region has 13 residues. CDR1 SNHLY and CDR2 FYNNEI come from the germline V gene. CDR3 protein: CAAQGQGRTEAFF. CDR3 coding DNA: TGTGCCGCTCAAGGACAGGGGAGGACTGAAGCTTTCTTT.

The CDR3 DNA reads as TGTGCCAGCAGCCCGATGGGACTGGCCCCAGGGAACACTGAAGCTTTCTTT. This codes for CASSPMGLAPGNTEAFF. The chain joins TRBV5-4 to TRBJ1-1, with D tentatively TRBD1 (5 bases). V was shortened by 4 bases and J by 1 base, with 20 bases between the two germline ends. CDR3 length: 17 amino acids. In germline, CDR1 is SGHNT, CDR2 YYREEE (reference sequence).